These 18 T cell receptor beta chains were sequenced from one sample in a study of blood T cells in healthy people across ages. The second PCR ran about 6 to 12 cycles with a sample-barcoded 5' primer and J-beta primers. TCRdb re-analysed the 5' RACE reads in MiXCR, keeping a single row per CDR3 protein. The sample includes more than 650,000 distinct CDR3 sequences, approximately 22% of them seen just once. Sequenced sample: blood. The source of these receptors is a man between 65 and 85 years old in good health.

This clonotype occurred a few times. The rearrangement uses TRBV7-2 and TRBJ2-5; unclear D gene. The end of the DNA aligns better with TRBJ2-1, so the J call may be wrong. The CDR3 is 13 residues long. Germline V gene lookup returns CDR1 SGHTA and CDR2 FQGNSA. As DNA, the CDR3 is TGTACCAGCAGCTTAGTTGCGAACAATGAGCAGTTCTTC. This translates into CTSSLVANNEQFF.

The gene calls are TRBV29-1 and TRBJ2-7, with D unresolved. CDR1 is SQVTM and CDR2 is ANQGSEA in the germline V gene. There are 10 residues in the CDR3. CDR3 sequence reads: CRASSYEQYV. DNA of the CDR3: TGCAGGGCTTCCTCCTACGAGCAGTACGTC.

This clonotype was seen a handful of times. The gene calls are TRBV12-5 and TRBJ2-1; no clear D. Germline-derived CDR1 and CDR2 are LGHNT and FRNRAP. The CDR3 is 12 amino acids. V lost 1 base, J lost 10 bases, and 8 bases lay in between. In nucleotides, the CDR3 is TGTGCTAGTGGTTTGGCCTCCTTGGAGCAGTTCTTC. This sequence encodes CASGLASLEQFF.

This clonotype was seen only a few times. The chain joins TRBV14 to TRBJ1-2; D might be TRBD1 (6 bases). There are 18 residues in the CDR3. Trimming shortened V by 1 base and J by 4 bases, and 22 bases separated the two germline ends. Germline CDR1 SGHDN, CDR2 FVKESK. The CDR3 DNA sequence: TGTGCCAGCAGCCAAGGACGGGAATCGACTTTACAGGGCTATGGCTACACCTTC. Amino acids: CASSQGRESTLQGYGYTF.

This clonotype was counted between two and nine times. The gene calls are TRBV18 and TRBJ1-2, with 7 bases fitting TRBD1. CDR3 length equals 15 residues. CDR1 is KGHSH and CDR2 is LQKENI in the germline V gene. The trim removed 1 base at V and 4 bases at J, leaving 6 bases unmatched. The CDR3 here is CASSPLDRTVYGYTF. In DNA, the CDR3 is TGTGCCAGCTCACCACTGGACAGGACCGTCTATGGCTACACCTTC.

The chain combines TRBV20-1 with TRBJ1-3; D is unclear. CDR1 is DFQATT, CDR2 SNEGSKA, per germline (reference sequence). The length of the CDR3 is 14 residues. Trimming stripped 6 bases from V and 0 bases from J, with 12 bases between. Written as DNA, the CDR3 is TGCAGTGCCAGTTCGGGCTCCTCTGGAAACACCATATATTTT. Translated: CSASSGSSGNTIYF.

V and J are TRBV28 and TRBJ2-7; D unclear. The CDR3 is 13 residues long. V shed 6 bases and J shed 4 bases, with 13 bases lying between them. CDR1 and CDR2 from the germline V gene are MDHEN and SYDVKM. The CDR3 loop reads CASRGPVPYEQYV. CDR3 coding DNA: TGTGCCAGCAGAGGGCCCGTGCCTTACGAGCAGTACGTC.

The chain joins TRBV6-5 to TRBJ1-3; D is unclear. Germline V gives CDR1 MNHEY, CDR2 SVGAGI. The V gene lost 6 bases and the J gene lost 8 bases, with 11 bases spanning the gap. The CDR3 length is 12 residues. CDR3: CASRGSSDTIYF. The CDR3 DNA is TGTGCCAGCAGGGGCTCGAGTGACACCATATATTTT.

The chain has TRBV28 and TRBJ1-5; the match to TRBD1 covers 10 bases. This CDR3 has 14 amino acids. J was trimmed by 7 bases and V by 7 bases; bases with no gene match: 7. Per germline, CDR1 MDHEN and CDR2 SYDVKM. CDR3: CASNRDRGYQPQHF. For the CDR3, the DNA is TGTGCCAGCAATAGGGACAGGGGTTACCAGCCCCAGCATTTT.

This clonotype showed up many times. In DNA form, the CDR3 reads TGTGCCATCAGCACAGGGGGAGAGACCCAGTACTTC. It encodes CAISTGGETQYF. The gene calls are TRBV10-3 and TRBJ2-5, with 8 bases matching TRBD1. The V gene end was trimmed by 6 bases and the J gene end by 4 bases; junction bases not matched to a gene: 1. The CDR3 runs to 12 residues. From germline, CDR1 is ENHRY and CDR2 SYGVKD.

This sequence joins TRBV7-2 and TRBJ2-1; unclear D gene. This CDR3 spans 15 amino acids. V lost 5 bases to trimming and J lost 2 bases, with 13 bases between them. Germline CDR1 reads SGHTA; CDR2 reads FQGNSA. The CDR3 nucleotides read TGTGCCAGCAGCGGCCCGGGCTGCACCTACAATGAGCAGTTCTTC. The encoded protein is CASSGPGCTYNEQFF.

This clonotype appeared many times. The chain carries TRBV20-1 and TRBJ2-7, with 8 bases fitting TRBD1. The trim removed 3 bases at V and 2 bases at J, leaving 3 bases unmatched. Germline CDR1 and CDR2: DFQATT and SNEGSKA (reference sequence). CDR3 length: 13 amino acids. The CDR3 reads CSARGTGTYEQYF. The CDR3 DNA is TGCAGTGCTAGGGGGACAGGAACCTACGAGCAGTACTTC.

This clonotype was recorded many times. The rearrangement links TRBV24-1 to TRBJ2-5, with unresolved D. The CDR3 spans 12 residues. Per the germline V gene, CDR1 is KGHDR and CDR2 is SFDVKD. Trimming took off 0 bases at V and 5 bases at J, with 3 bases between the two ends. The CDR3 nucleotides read TGTGCCACCAGTGATTTGGTCGAGACCCAGTACTTC. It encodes CATSDLVETQYF.

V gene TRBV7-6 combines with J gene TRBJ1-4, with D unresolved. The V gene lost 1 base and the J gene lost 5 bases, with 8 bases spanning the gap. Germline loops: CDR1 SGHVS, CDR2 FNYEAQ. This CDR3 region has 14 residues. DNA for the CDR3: TGTGCCAGCAGCTTAGTGGCCCGGAATGAAAAACTGTTTTTT. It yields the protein CASSLVARNEKLFF.

CDR3 DNA: TGCGCCAGCAGCTTGAATGCAGGGACCGACTATGGCTACACCTTC. Encoded protein: CASSLNAGTDYGYTF. The chain recombines TRBV5-1 with TRBJ1-2, with D perhaps TRBD1 (5 bases). Germline CDR1 SGHRS, CDR2 YFSETQ. V gave up 1 base and J gave up 3 bases, with 13 bases separating them. The CDR3 sequence is 15 residues long.

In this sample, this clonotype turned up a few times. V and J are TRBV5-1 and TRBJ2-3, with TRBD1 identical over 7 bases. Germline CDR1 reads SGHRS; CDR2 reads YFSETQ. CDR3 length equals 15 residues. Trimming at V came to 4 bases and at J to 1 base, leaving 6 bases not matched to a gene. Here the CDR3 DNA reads TGCGCCAGCAGCAAGACAGGGTACGGCACAGATACGCAGTATTTT. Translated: CASSKTGYGTDTQYF. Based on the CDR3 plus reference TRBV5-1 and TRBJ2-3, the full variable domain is KAGVTQTPRYLIKTRGQQVTLSCSPISGHRSVSWYQQTPGQGLQFLFEYFSETQRNKGNFPGRFSGRQFSNSRSEMNVSTLELGDSALYLCASSKTGYGTDTQYFGPGTRLTVL.

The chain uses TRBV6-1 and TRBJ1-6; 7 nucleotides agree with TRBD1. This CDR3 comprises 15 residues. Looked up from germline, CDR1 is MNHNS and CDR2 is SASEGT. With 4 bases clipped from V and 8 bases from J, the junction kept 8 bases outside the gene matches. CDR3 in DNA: TGTGCCAGCAGTGGGCCGGGACAGCAACATTCACCCCTCCACTTT. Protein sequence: CASSGPGQQHSPLHF.

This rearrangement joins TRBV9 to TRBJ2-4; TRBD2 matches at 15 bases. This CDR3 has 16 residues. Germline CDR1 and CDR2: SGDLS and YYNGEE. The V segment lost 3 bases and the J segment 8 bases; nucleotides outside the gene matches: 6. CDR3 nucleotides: TGTGCCAGCAGCGGGGGGACTAGCGGGAGGATGGACATTCAGTACTTC. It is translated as CASSGGTSGRMDIQYF.